This section outlines one T cell receptor (beta chain) sequence together with its context. Its antigen is not identified. These data come from a study of cytomegalovirus exposure and HLA in healthy donors. Study findings and constraints: A later analysis showed that HLA-associated TCR beta chains had undergone more clonal expansion than equally common others.

The primer mix had 60 Vbeta and 13 Jbeta primers. TCRdb's copy holds only in-frame clones and misses some; the assay was immunoSEQ multiplex PCR. This sample yields about 120,000 clones, of which 65% to 80% are seen a single time; roughly 2.6% belongs to the top ten. CDR1 is MNHEY and CDR2 is SMNVEV in the germline V gene (reference sequence). This CDR3 region has 19 residues. J gave up 0 bases and V 5 bases, and 8 bases lay outside the gene matches. This receptor was obtained from a female donor in good health and CMV-seronegative. Material: PBMCs. The rearrangement links TRBV27 to TRBJ2-6, with 12 bases that match TRBD1. CDR3 residues: CASSRGTGGASSGANVLTF. Written as DNA, the CDR3 is TGTGCCAGCAGTCGAGGGACAGGGGGCGCGAGCTCTGGGGCCAACGTCCTGACTTTC. Supplemented by reference TRBV27 and TRBJ2-6, the full variable domain reads EAQVTQNPRYLITVTGKKLTVTCSQNMNHEYMSWYRQDPGLGLRQIYYSMNVEVTDKGDVPEGYKVSRKEKRNFPLILESPSPNQTSLYFCASSRGTGGASSGANVLTFGAGSRLTVL.